A selection of T cell receptor beta chains follows, all from one sample in a study of shared T cell receptors in the human thymus. Clones were sequenced by immunoSEQ multiplex PCR, and TCRdb holds only the in-frame ones, with some missing. The table includes 630,000 or so clones, 87% detected once. These data are also associated with another study on human thymus T cells.

Material for sequencing was thymocytes. The receptor source for this set is a boy younger than two with a congenital heart defect. The CDR3 runs from the conserved cysteine through the conserved F or W. D genes are given only for firm matches. For some rows the clone size is stated as once, few or many, or as a class when expanded; others skip it.

TRBJ1-5 | NA | 20 | TRBV19 | NA | CASSIDPGHKQLNSNQPQHF | TGTGCCAGTAGTATAGATCCGGGACACAAACAACTGAATAGCAATCAGCCCCAGCATTTT
TRBJ2-3 | NA | 17 | TRBV27 | TRBD2 | CASSLSGKRGGTDTQYF | TGTGCCAGCAGTTTATCGGGGAAGCGGGGGGGAACAGATACGCAGTATTTT
TRBJ2-3 | NA | 15 | TRBV27 | TRBD1 | CASSSRDRFRDTQYF | TGTGCCAGCAGTTCCCGGGACAGGTTTCGAGATACGCAGTATTTT
TRBJ1-1 | NA | 17 | TRBV15 | TRBD1 | CATSKTTGGAGRTEAFF | TGTGCCACCAGCAAAACGACAGGGGGCGCAGGTCGAACTGAAGCTTTCTTT
TRBJ2-2 | NA | 14 | TRBV7-2 | NA | CASSLGGGTGELFF | TGTGCCAGCAGCTTAGGAGGAGGCACCGGGGAGCTGTTTTTT
TRBJ2-7 | NA | 14 | TRBV27 | TRBD1 | CASRDRGLINEQYF | TGTGCCAGCAGAGACAGGGGATTGATCAACGAGCAGTACTTC
TRBJ1-2 | NA | 14 | TRBV30 | TRBD1 | CAWRGTGNSYGYTF | TGTGCCTGGAGGGGGACAGGGAATTCTTATGGCTACACCTTC
TRBJ1-3 | NA | 14 | TRBV30 | TRBD1 | CAWSDRGIRNTIYF | TGTGCCTGGAGCGACAGGGGGATTAGAAACACCATATATTTT
TRBJ2-5 | NA | 15 | TRBV27 | TRBD2 | CASSSSGRAQETQYF | TGTGCCAGCAGTTCTAGCGGGAGGGCCCAAGAGACCCAGTACTTC
TRBJ2-1 | NA | 16 | TRBV27 | TRBD2 | CASSPSGGSSYNEQFF | TGTGCCAGCAGTCCAAGCGGGGGGAGCTCCTACAATGAGCAGTTCTTC
TRBJ2-5 | NA | 15 | TRBV27 | NA | CASSLVAGRRETQYF | TGTGCCAGCAGTTTAGTGGCAGGGAGGCGAGAGACCCAGTACTTC
TRBJ2-1 | NA | 14 | TRBV27 | NA | CASSSIPPDNEQFF | TGTGCCAGCAGTAGCATACCTCCGGACAATGAGCAGTTCTTC
TRBJ2-3 | NA | 15 | TRBV2 | TRBD2 | CASNLAGGPRNTQYF | TGTGCCAGCAACTTAGCGGGAGGGCCTCGGAATACGCAGTATTTT
TRBJ2-5 | NA | 16 | TRBV4-1 | TRBD1 | CASSPHPVGGGETQYF | TGCGCCAGCAGCCCTCACCCGGTAGGGGGCGGAGAGACCCAGTACTTC
TRBJ2-7 | NA | 17 | TRBV2 | NA | CASAWYTQGLLSYEQYF | TGTGCCAGCGCTTGGTATACACAGGGCCTTCTCTCCTACGAGCAGTACTTC
TRBJ1-2 | NA | 16 | TRBV28 | TRBD1 | CASSAQHPTGDYGYTF | TGTGCCAGCAGCGCTCAACACCCTACAGGGGACTATGGCTACACCTTC
TRBJ2-7 | NA | 15 | TRBV18 | TRBD2 | CASSPRGREAYEQYF | TGTGCCAGCTCACCACGGGGGCGGGAGGCCTACGAGCAGTACTTC
TRBJ1-5 | NA | 14 | TRBV6-5 | TRBD1 | CASSSRQGKQPQHF | TGTGCCAGCAGTTCCCGACAGGGTAAACAGCCCCAGCATTTT
TRBJ2-3 | NA | 18 | TRBV5-1 | NA | CASSLADPPWTRTDTQYF | TGCGCCAGCAGCTTGGCCGATCCCCCTTGGACTCGCACAGATACGCAGTATTTT
TRBJ2-3 | NA | 18 | TRBV7-3 | TRBD2 | CASSKDSGGGLGTDTQYF | TGTGCCAGCAGCAAGGATAGCGGCGGGGGGTTGGGTACAGATACGCAGTATTTT
TRBJ2-5 | NA | 19 | TRBV9 | TRBD2 | CASSVAELAGGHIQETQYF | TGTGCCAGCAGCGTAGCCGAGCTAGCGGGAGGGCACATCCAAGAGACCCAGTACTTC
TRBJ2-3 | NA | 17 | TRBV28 | NA | CASSPFWERRGTDTQYF | TGTGCCAGCAGTCCCTTTTGGGAGCGGAGGGGCACAGATACGCAGTATTTT
TRBJ2-7 | once | 14 | TRBV7-2 | TRBD1 | CASSEGQSGDEQYF | TGTGCCAGCAGCGAGGGACAGTCCGGGGACGAGCAGTACTTC
TRBJ2-7 | NA | 15 | TRBV7-2 | TRBD2 | CASSRRGSGSHEQYF | TGTGCCAGCAGCAGACGGGGGAGCGGGAGTCACGAGCAGTACTTC
TRBJ2-1 | NA | 16 | TRBV10-3 | TRBD2 | CAISGEAGGPGNEQFF | TGTGCCATCAGTGGCGAGGCGGGAGGGCCAGGCAATGAGCAGTTCTTC
TRBJ2-1 | NA | 17 | TRBV27 | NA | CASSLTPAGRTYNEQFF | TGTGCCAGCAGCCTAACCCCCGCTGGGCGTACCTACAATGAGCAGTTCTTC
TRBJ2-2 | NA | 19 | TRBV11-2 | TRBD2 | CASSENLQRGTRPTGELFF | TGTGCCAGCAGCGAGAATTTACAGCGTGGGACTAGACCCACCGGGGAGCTGTTTTTT
TRBJ2-3 | NA | 12 | TRBV6-6 | NA | CASRGDTDTQYF | TGTGCCAGCAGAGGAGACACAGATACGCAGTATTTT
TRBJ2-7 | NA | 15 | TRBV7-2 | NA | CASSLDNDITYEQYF | TGTGCCAGCAGCTTAGACAATGATATCACCTACGAGCAGTACTTC
TRBJ1-1 | NA | 14 | TRBV6-5 | NA | CASSYRVVNTEAFF | TGTGCCAGCAGTTACCGGGTGGTGAACACTGAAGCTTTCTTT
TRBJ2-7 | NA | 16 | TRBV4-3 | TRBD1 | CASSLTRTGVAYEQYF | TGCGCCAGCAGCCTAACAAGGACAGGGGTAGCCTACGAGCAGTACTTC
TRBJ1-4 | few | 13 | TRBV5-6 | NA | CASTGRGPEKLFF | TGTGCCAGCACAGGACGGGGTCCAGAAAAACTGTTTTTT
TRBJ2-7 | NA | 13 | TRBV12-5 | NA | CASGLVGEDEQYF | TGTGCTAGTGGTTTGGTAGGGGAGGACGAGCAGTACTTC
TRBJ1-6 | NA | 16 | TRBV14 | TRBD1 | CASSQRGQGYDSPLHF | TGTGCCAGCAGCCAGAGGGGGCAGGGCTATGATTCACCCCTCCACTTT
TRBJ1-1 | NA | 15 | TRBV12-5 | NA | CASGFPQAKNTEAFF | TGTGCTAGTGGTTTTCCTCAGGCGAAGAACACTGAAGCTTTCTTT
TRBJ2-7 | NA | 17 | TRBV7-2 | TRBD2 | CASSFGTSGEISYEQYF | TGTGCCAGCAGCTTCGGGACTAGCGGGGAGATCTCCTACGAGCAGTACTTC